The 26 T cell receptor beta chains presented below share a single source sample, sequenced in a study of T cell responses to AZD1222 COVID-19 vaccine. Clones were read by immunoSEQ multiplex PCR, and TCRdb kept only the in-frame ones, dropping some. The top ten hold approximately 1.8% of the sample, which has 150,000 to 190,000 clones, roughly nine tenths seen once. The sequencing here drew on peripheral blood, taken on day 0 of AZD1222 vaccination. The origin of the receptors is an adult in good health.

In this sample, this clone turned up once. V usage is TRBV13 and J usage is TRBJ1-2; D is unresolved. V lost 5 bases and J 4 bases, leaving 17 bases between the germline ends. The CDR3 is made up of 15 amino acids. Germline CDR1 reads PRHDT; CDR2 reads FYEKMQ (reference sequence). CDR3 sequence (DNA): TGTGCCAGCAGCCGAAAGGCGGGGTCCTTCTATGGCTACACCTTC. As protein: CASSRKAGSFYGYTF. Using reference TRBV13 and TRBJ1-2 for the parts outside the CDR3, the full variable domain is AAGVIQSPRHLIKEKRETATLKCYPIPRHDTVYWYQQGPGQDPQFLISFYEKMQSDKGSIPDRFSAQQFSDYHSELNMSSLELGDSALYFCASSRKAGSFYGYTFGSGTRLTVV.

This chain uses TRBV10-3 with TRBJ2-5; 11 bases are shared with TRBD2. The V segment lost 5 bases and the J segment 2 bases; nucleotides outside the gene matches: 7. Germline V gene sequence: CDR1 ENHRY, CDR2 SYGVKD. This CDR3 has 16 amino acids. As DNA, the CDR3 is TGTGCCATCAGTCAACGACTAGCGGGAACGCAAGAGACCCAGTACTTC. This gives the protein CAISQRLAGTQETQYF.

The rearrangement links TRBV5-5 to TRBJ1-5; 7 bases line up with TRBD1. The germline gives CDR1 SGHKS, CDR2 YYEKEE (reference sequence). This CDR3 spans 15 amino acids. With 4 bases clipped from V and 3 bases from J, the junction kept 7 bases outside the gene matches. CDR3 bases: TGTGCCAGCAGCGTACAGGGGAGGTACAATCAGCCCCAGCATTTT. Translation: CASSVQGRYNQPQHF.

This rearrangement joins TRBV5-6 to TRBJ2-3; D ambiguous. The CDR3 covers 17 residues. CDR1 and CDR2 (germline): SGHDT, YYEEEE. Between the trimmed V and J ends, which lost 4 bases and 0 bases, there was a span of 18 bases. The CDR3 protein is CASSPLESRSSTDTQYF. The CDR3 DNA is TGTGCCAGCAGCCCTCTGGAATCCAGGAGCAGCACAGATACGCAGTATTTT.

As DNA, the CDR3 is TGTGCCAGCAGTCCAAACCCCACGGGCGACAGCAATCAGCCCCAGCATTTT. It codes for CASSPNPTGDSNQPQHF. This chain links TRBV27 with TRBJ1-5; D is undetermined. V gave up 5 bases and J gave up 1 base, with 18 bases separating them. CDR1 is MNHEY, CDR2 SMNVEV, per germline (reference sequence). The CDR3 length is 17 residues.

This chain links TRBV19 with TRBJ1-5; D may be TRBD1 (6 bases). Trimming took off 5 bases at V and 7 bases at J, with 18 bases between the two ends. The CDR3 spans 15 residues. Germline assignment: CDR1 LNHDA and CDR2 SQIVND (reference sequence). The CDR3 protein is CASSSWGQVGQPQHF. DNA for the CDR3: TGTGCCAGTAGTTCTTGGGGACAAGTAGGCCAGCCCCAGCATTTT.

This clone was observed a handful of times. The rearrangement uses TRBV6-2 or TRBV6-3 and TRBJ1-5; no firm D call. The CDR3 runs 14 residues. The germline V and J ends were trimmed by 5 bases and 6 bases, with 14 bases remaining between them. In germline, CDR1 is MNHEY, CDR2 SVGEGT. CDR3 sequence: CASSPGRETQPQHF. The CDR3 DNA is TGTGCCAGCAGTCCCGGACGGGAAACTCAGCCCCAGCATTTT.

CDR3 bases: TGTGCCACCAGCGGGATAGCGGGAGGTTTCACCGGGGAGCTGTTTTTT. Residues: CATSGIAGGFTGELFF. The chain carries TRBV24-1 and TRBJ2-2; TRBD2 matches at 10 bases. Germline CDR1 KGHDR, CDR2 SFDVKD. CDR3 length: 16 residues. The V gene end was trimmed by 7 bases and the J gene end by 4 bases; junction bases not matched to a gene: 8.

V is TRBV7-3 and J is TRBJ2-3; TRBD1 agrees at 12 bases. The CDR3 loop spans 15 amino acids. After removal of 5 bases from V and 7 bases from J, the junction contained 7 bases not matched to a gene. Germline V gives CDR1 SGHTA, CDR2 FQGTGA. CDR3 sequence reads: CASSLGTGGVNTQYF. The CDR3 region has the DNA TGTGCCAGCAGCCTCGGGACAGGGGGCGTGAATACGCAGTATTTT.

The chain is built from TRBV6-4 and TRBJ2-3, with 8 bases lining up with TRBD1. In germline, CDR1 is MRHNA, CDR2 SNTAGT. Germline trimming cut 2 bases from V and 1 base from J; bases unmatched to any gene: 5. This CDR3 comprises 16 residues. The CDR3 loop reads CASSDPGGPCTDTQYF. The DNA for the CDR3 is TGTGCCAGCAGTGACCCAGGGGGCCCATGCACAGATACGCAGTATTTT.

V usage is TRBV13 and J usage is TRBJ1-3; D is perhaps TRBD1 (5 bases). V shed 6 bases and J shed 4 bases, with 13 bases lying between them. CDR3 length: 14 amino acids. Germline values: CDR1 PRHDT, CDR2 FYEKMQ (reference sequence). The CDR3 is CASRLQGAGNTIYF. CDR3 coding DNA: TGTGCCAGCAGACTTCAGGGCGCGGGAAACACCATATATTTT.

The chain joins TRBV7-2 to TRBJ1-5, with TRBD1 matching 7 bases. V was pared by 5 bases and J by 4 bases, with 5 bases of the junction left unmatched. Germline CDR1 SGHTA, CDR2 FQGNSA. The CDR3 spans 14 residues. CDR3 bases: TGTGCCAGCAGCCTGGGACAGCCTAATCAGCCCCAGCATTTT. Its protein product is CASSLGQPNQPQHF.

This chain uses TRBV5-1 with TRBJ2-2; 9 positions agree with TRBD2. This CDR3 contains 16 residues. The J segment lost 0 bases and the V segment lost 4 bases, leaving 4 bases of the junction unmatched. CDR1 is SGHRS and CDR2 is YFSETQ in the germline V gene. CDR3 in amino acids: CASSMTSGANTGELFF. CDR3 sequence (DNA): TGCGCCAGCAGCATGACTAGCGGAGCGAACACCGGGGAGCTGTTTTTT.

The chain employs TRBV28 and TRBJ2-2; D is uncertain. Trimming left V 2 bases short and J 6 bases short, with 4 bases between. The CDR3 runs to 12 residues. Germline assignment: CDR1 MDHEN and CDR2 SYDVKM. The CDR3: CASSLGAGELFF. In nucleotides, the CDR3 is TGTGCCAGCAGTTTAGGGGCCGGGGAGCTGTTTTTT.

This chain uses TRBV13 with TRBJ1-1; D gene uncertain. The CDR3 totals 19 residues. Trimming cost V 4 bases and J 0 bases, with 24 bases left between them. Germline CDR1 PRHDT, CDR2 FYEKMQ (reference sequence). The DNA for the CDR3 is TGTGCCAGCAGCTCTATTACTCCTACCCCTTCGGGAATGAACACTGAAGCTTTCTTT. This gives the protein CASSSITPTPSGMNTEAFF.

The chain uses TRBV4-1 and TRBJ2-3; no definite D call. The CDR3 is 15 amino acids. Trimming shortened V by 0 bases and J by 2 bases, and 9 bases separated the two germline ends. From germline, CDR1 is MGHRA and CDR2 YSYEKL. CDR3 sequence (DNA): TGCGCCAGCAGCCAAGATGGCGGAAACACAGATACGCAGTATTTT. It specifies CASSQDGGNTDTQYF.

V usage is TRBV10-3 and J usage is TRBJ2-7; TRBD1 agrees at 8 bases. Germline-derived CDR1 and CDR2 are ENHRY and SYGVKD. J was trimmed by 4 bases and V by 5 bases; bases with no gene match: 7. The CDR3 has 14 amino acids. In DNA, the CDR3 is TGTGCCATCAGTTCTGACAGGGGAGTTTACGAGCAGTACTTC. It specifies CAISSDRGVYEQYF.

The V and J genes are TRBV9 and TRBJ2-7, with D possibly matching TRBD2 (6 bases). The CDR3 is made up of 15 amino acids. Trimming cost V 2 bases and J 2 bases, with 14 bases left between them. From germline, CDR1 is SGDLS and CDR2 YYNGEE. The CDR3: CASSVGLANTYEQYF. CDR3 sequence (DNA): TGTGCCAGCAGCGTTGGGCTAGCGAACACCTACGAGCAGTACTTC.

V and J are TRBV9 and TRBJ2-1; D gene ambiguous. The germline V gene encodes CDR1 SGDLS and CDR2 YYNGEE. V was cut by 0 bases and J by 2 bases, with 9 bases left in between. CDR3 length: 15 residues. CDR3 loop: CASSVGDGTYNEQFF. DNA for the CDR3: TGTGCCAGCAGCGTAGGAGATGGGACCTACAATGAGCAGTTCTTC.

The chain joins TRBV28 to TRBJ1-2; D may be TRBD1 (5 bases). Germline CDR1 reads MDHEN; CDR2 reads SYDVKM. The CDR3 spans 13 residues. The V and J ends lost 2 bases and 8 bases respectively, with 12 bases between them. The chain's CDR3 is CASSLEGLGGYTF. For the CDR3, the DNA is TGTGCCAGCAGTTTAGAGGGGCTGGGGGGCTACACCTTC.

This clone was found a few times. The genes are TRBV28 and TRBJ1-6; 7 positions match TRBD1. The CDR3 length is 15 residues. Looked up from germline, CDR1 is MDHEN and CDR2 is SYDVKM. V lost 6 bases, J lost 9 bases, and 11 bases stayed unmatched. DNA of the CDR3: TGTGCCAGCAGACCCCCGACAGGGTCTGGTTCACCCCTCCACTTT. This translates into CASRPPTGSGSPLHF. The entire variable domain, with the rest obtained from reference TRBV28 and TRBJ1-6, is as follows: DVKVTQSSRYLVKRTGEKVFLECVQDMDHENMFWYRQDPGLGLRLIYFSYDVKMKEKGDIPEGYSVSREKKERFSLILESASTNQTSMYLCASRPPTGSGSPLHFGNGTRLTVT.

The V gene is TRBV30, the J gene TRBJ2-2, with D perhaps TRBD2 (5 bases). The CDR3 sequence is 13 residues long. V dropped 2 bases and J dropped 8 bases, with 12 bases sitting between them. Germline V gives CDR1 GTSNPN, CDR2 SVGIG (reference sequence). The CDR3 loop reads CAWSKRSSGELFF. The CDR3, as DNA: TGTGCCTGGAGTAAGCGGTCTTCGGGGGAGCTGTTTTTT.

The CDR3 coding sequence is TGTGCCAGTAGTATCGGGGGAGGGGGCGAGGACACTGAAGCTTTCTTT. Protein: CASSIGGGGEDTEAFF. The J gene is TRBJ1-1, the V gene TRBV19, with 7 positions matching TRBD1. The CDR3 length is 16 residues. Germline CDR1 LNHDA, CDR2 SQIVND (reference sequence). The V segment lost 3 bases and the J segment 3 bases; nucleotides outside the gene matches: 10.

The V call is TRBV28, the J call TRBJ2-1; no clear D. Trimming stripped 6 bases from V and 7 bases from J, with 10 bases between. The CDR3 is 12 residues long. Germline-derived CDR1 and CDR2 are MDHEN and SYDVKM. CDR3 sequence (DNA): TGTGCCAGCAGACTCGGCGTGAATGAGCAGTTCTTC. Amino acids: CASRLGVNEQFF.

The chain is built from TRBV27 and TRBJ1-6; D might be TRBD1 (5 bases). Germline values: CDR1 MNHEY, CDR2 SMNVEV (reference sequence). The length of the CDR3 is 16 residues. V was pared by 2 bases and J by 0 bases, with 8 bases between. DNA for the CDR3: TGTGCCAGCAGTTTAGGGGCAAGCTCCTATAATTCACCCCTCCACTTT. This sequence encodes CASSLGASSYNSPLHF.

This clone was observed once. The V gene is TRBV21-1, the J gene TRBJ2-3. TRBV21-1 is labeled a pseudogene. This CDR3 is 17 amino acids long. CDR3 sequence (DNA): TGTGCCAGCAGCATCAGGTGGGGTACCGGTCTGTCAGATACGCAGTATTTT. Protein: CASSIRWGTGLSDTQYF.